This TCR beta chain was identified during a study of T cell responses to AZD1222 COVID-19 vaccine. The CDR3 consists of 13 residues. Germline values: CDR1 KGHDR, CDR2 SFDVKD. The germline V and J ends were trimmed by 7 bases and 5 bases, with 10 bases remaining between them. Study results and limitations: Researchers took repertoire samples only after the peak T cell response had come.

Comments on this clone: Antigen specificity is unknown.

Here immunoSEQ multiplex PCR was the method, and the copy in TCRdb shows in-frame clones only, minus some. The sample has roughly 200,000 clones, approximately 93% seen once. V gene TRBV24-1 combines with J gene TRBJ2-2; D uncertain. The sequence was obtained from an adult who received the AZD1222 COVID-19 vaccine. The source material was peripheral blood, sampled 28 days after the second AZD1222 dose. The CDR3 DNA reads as TGTGCCACCAGGGGTTCCGGGACCGGGGAGCTGTTTTTT. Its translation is CATRGSGTGELFF.